Included here is one TCR beta chain sequence, with context. There is no known antigen for this receptor. No base quality information exists; no much larger clone differs at one position. The V and J ends are trimmed by 7 bases and 0 bases, leaving 12 bases between them. Counted from cysteine to phenylalanine, this CDR3 has 14 amino acids. Left in the record is the CDR3 DNA by itself, 42 bases read in frame from the first base. Reading the germline V gene gives CDR1 KGHSH and CDR2 LQKENI. All of the isolated RNA was reverse transcribed with the High Capacity cDNA Reverse Transcription Kit, so expressed TCRB transcripts were sequenced. Deep immunoSEQ sequencing was applied to naive, central memory and regulatory T cell samples, giving an average of roughly 3.3 million total reads per sample. Sorted cells were lysed in RLT buffer, and RNA was extracted using DNase-treated RNeasy Micro or Mini kits according to cell number. To prevent cross-contamination, each cell subset was processed individually, whereas patient and healthy donor samples were processed jointly. Using the immunoSEQ multiplex PCR, TCRB sequences were amplified from cDNA into 87-bp fragments spanning the CDR3 region. Sequencing of the amplicons was done on the Illumina HiSeq platform. Under the source paper's analysis protocol: Synthetic template baselines were used to correct PCR bias computationally, reads within Hamming distance 2 were collapsed, and singletons that could not be merged were discarded. By aligning reads against IMGT, V, D and J genes, CDR3 length, and insertions or deletions at six rearrangement sites were assigned. Clonotype counts were normalized to sorted cell number within each subset before computing true diversity and Gini coefficients with the tcR R package. The overlap coefficient, calculated on TCRB nucleotide sequences, was used to quantify repertoire sharing. TCRdb retrieved this table from immuneACCESS and kept in-frame rearrangements only. Not all clones are present; in checked studies, unresolved V genes account for under half, and no reason is known for the remainder. V and J calls and clone size are those listed in that table; D and trimming were worked out from the DNA. The sample data list 110,000 to 150,000 clones, and less than 8.5% of these were observed just once. Under 1.5% of the sample belongs to the ten largest clones.

This sample is part of a study of beta chain features in type 1 diabetes (dated by TCRdb to 2016 to 2019). About the study as a whole: Patients and healthy donors did not differ in mean age, gender distribution, total cell number or subset yield. A total of about 110,000,000 sorted cells were examined across all samples, and a strong correlation was observed between cell number per subset and RNA yield. In the study, TCRB repertoires of sorted circulating CD4+ T cell subsets from recently diagnosed type 1 diabetes patients were compared with those of matched healthy donors. Naive and central memory subsets were obtained from all 28 donors, but regulatory and stem cell-like memory subsets were isolated from only 8 patients and roughly eight healthy donors.

A single peripheral blood draw of about 116 mL on average was collected from each donor into heparinised tubes. Naive, central memory, regulatory and stem cell-like memory CD4+ T cells were sorted on a BD FACSAria II using a panel including CD45RO, CCR7, CD25, CD127, CD95 and CD27. Every sorted population had a purity above 95%. PBMCs were isolated right away by Lymphoprep density gradient centrifugation and were stained directly, without culture. So that batch effects would be minimized, each experiment stained and sorted samples in pairs, pairing one healthy donor with one patient. The study at large found these results: Patients with type 1 diabetes made fewer insertions and deleted more nucleotides at VDJ recombination sites, implying thymic rearrangement abnormalities. PCR might favor shorter templates, but patient and control samples were amplified and corrected together, so any skew would affect both groups equally. Because cDNA rather than genomic DNA was sequenced, highly expressing activated cells could have been over-represented, although no difference in activation and CD3 levels was found between groups. Because the HLA sub-analyses included only small numbers of individuals, any influence of HLA type on TCRB rearrangement was left unresolved. Naive, central memory and regulatory TCRB repertoires appeared to be more similar among patients than among healthy donors. A moderate but significant shortening of TCRB CDR3 length was observed in type 1 diabetes patients in all four CD4+ subsets.

This TCR was sampled from a young woman in good health. The specimen sequenced was central memory CD4+ T cells from blood. The rearranged chain carries TRBV18 and TRBJ1-2, with a weak D call of TRBD1 (6 bases match). The sequence in DNA is TGTGCCAGCTACCAGGACAGTTCTAACTATGGCTACACCTTC. Translation gives CASYQDSSNYGYTF.